The clone carrying this TCR beta chain appeared a few times. Its antigen is not known. TCRdb used MiXCR to reprocess the reads, holding one entry per CDR3 protein. The table shows about 470,000 distinct CDR3 sequences, with about 42% occurring only once. This entry is derived from a study of T cell repertoires in cytomegalovirus infection. Study summary: CMV epitopes used comprised recently identified HLA-C-restricted ones and well-studied HLA-B-restricted ones. Public TCR beta signatures were indicative of both CMV infection and a matching HLA type. Study results and caveats: Ex vivo responses were dominated by HLA-C-restricted CMV-specific TCR beta clonotypes. There were carriers of CMV plus the relevant HLA, and cumulative public TCR beta family frequency identified them.

V was clipped by 2 bases and J by 5 bases; unmatched bases: 5. Germline V gene data show CDR1 as KGHSH and CDR2 as LQKENI. The CDR3 has 15 amino acids. The chain has TRBV18 and TRBJ2-1, with 8 bases that match TRBD2. Sequencing was performed on cultured PBMCs, taken from culture after CMV antigen stimulation. The TCR originated in a human donor in good health (CMV status not recorded). Some clones in this sample may be carry-over from other donors' samples. CDR3 loop: CASSPVPGGDNEQFF. CDR3 nucleotide sequence: TGTGCCAGCTCACCAGTCCCCGGGGGGGACAATGAGCAGTTCTTC. Together with reference TRBV18 and TRBJ2-1, the CDR3 gives the full variable domain: NAGVMQNPRHLVRRRGQEARLRCSPMKGHSHVYWYRQLPEEGLKFMVYLQKENIIDESGMPKERFSAEFPKEGPSILRIQQVVRGDSAAYFCASSPVPGGDNEQFFGPGTRLTVL.